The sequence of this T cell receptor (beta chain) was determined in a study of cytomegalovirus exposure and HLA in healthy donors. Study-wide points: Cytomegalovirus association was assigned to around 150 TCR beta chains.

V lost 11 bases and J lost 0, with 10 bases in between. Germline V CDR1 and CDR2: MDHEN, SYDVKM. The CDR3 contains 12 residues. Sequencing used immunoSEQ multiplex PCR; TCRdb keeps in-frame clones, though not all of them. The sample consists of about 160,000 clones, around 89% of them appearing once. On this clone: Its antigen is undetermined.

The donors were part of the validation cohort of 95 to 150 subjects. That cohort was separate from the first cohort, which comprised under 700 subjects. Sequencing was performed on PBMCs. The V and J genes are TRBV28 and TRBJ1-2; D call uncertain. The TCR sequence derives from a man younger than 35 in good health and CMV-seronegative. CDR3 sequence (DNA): TGTGCCTGCCTGACTTCTAACTATGGCTACACCTTC. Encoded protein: CACLTSNYGYTF.